What follows are 14 T cell receptor beta chains derived from one specimen sequenced in a study of cytomegalovirus exposure and HLA in healthy donors. With 60 Vbeta and 13 Jbeta primers, the PCR was carried out. Profiling relied on immunoSEQ multiplex PCR, and the TCRdb table lists in-frame clones only, not all of them. Here the sample spans more than 100,000 clones, less than 75% being singletons. Sequencing was performed on PBMCs. Receptors originate from a middle-aged woman in good health and CMV-seronegative.

The table lists this clone with a few counts. The rearrangement joins TRBV4-1 to TRBJ2-3; 13 bases map to TRBD2. CDR3 length: 16 amino acids. Germline V gene sequence: CDR1 MGHRA, CDR2 YSYEKL. The V and J ends lost 4 bases and 6 bases, in that order; junction bases with no gene match: 7. CDR3 coding DNA: TGCGCCAGCAGCCCTACCGGGACTAGCGGGGCGGATACGCAGTATTTT. This translates into CASSPTGTSGADTQYF.

The chain joins TRBV27 to TRBJ2-5, with TRBD2 matching over 8 bases. J lost 3 bases, V lost 3 bases, and 12 bases had no gene match. CDR3 length equals 17 residues. The germline CDR1 and CDR2 sequences are MNHEY and SMNVEV (reference sequence). The CDR3 reads CASSLGVIAGKEETQYF. Written as DNA, the CDR3 is TGTGCCAGCAGTTTGGGGGTTATAGCGGGGAAAGAAGAGACCCAGTACTTC.

This clone was found once. The chain recombines TRBV27 with TRBJ2-3, with 8 bases fitting TRBD1. Per the germline V gene, CDR1 is MNHEY and CDR2 is SMNVEV (reference sequence). Trimming at V came to 1 base and at J to 1 base, leaving 4 bases not matched to a gene. CDR3 length equals 16 residues. The CDR3 spells CASSLWSRGRTDTQYF. CDR3 bases: TGTGCCAGCAGTTTATGGTCCAGGGGGCGCACAGATACGCAGTATTTT.

CDR3 in amino acids: CASSSSREGEQFF. The CDR3, as DNA: TGTGCCAGCAGCTCATCCCGGGAGGGTGAGCAGTTCTTC. V usage is TRBV7-8 and J usage is TRBJ2-1, with 8 bases identical to TRBD2. The CDR3 sequence is 13 residues long. After removal of 4 bases from V and 9 bases from J, the junction contained 5 bases not matched to a gene. Germline CDR1 reads SGHVS; CDR2 reads FQNEAQ.

With regard to this clone: Its ends do not fully match the called genes, so a read error is possible. The chain joins TRBV27 to TRBJ1-1, with 7 bases matching TRBD1. This CDR3 comprises 14 residues. Per germline, CDR1 MNHEY and CDR2 SMNVEV (reference sequence). The CDR3 DNA follows: TGTGCCAGCAGTTCCCTACAGGGGAACGCTGAAGCTTTCTTT. Translating gives CASSSLQGNAEAFF.

This clone has a handful of counts. The chain carries TRBV4-3 and TRBJ2-1; 9 bases line up with TRBD2. The CDR3 covers 14 residues. Germline-derived CDR1 and CDR2 are LGHNA and YSLEER. V trimming: 5 bases; J trimming: 8 bases; junction bases outside the gene matches: 7. The CDR3 sequence: CASSLLAGSDEQFF. The CDR3 nucleotides read TGCGCCAGCAGCTTGCTAGCGGGGTCCGATGAGCAGTTCTTC.

With regard to this clone: Other DNA sequences of this sample code for an identical CDR3. The rearrangement joins TRBV5-4 to TRBJ2-4, with 7 positions matching TRBD1. Trimming took 2 bases from V and 13 from J; bases not matched to a gene: 6. The CDR3 contains 12 residues. Germline values: CDR1 SGHNT, CDR2 YYREEE (reference sequence). In DNA form, the CDR3 reads TGTGCCAGCAGCTTCCTCCAGGGACAGCAGTACTTC. This translates into CASSFLQGQQYF.

The chain combines TRBV6-4 with TRBJ2-1; D is possibly TRBD1 (5 bases). Deletions cut 4 bases from V and 3 bases from J, with 10 bases between. The germline CDR1 and CDR2 sequences are MRHNA and SNTAGT. This CDR3 contains 14 residues. This CDR3 is CASSVVQGYNEQFF. Written as DNA, the CDR3 is TGTGCCAGCAGTGTTGTTCAGGGCTACAATGAGCAGTTCTTC.

The rearrangement uses TRBV15 and TRBJ2-1, with 12 bases fitting TRBD2. The trim removed 0 bases at V and 8 bases at J, leaving 5 bases unmatched. Germline V gene lookup returns CDR1 LNHNV and CDR2 YYDKDF (reference sequence). There are 16 residues in the CDR3. CDR3 region: CATSRDRLAGGYEQFF. The CDR3 coding sequence is TGTGCCACCAGCAGAGATCGGCTAGCGGGAGGGTATGAGCAGTTCTTC.

The chain couples TRBV6-1 to TRBJ2-1; 13 bases align to TRBD2. After removal of 7 bases from V and 8 bases from J, the junction contained 5 bases not matched to a gene. The CDR3 is 14 amino acids. The germline V gene encodes CDR1 MNHNS and CDR2 SASEGT. The CDR3 reads CASMGTSGDHEQFF. CDR3 bases: TGTGCCAGCATGGGGACTAGCGGGGATCATGAGCAGTTCTTC.

The chain uses TRBV25-1 and TRBJ1-1, with 8 bases aligning to TRBD1. Germline CDR1 and CDR2: MGHDK and SYGVNS. After removal of 5 bases from V and 4 bases from J, the junction contained 3 bases not matched to a gene. The CDR3 spans 13 residues. For the CDR3, the DNA is TGTGCCAGCAGTAACACAGGGGGCACTGAAGCTTTCTTT. As protein: CASSNTGGTEAFF.

The chain uses TRBV6-5 and TRBJ2-3; D perhaps matches TRBD1 (6 bases). The CDR3 totals 14 residues. Germline CDR1 reads MNHEY; CDR2 reads SVGAGI. Trimming pared 4 bases from V and 2 bases from J, leaving 10 bases between. Here the CDR3 DNA reads TGTGCCAGCAGTTTAGGACAGACCACAGATACGCAGTATTTT. This codes for CASSLGQTTDTQYF.

The chain recombines TRBV11-2 with TRBJ2-1, with D possibly TRBD2 on 6 matching bases. The CDR3 has 15 residues. Per germline, CDR1 SGHAT and CDR2 FQNNGV. V was clipped by 5 bases and J by 8 bases, with 19 bases between them. The CDR3, as DNA: TGTGCCAGCAGCCCGCTGTCGGGGGAAGTCGATGAGCAGTTCTTC. Translating it yields CASSPLSGEVDEQFF.

The rearrangement links TRBV2 to TRBJ2-2, with D possibly TRBD2 on 5 matching bases. This CDR3 is built from 14 residues. In germline, CDR1 is SNHLY, CDR2 FYNNEI. The germline V and J ends were trimmed by 5 bases and 1 base, with 8 bases remaining between them. The CDR3 bases are TGTGCCAGCAGTTATACTAGGAACACCGGGGAGCTGTTTTTT. Translation gives CASSYTRNTGELFF.